This TCR beta chain was identified during a study of chemoradiotherapy in HPV16-positive cancers. Study background: Functional T-cell assays on a couple of HPV16-positive patients' cells defined candidate HPV-specific clones and common TCR motifs. The study, taken as a whole, reports: Functional assays defining HPV-specific T cells used only a couple of HPV16-positive patients.

Over chemoradiotherapy, repertoires were sampled more than once. This CDR3 spans 15 amino acids. The V end lost 3 bases, the J end lost 5 bases, and 11 bases lay between the germline ends. The germline V gene encodes CDR1 LGHNA and CDR2 YSLEER. A note on this clone: Its target is not known.

Method: immunoSEQ multiplex PCR; TCRdb's copy keeps in-frame clones and lacks some. The sample carries approximately 1,800 clones, about 80% recorded once. Specimen: tumor tissue, collected from a patient who underwent chemoradiotherapy. The chain is built from TRBV4-3 and TRBJ1-6; TRBD1 is a possible D gene (5 bases). The receptor comes from a human donor with HPV-associated anogenital cancer. CDR3 DNA: TGCGCCAGCAGCCAGTGGGGGGGTGATAATTCACCCCTCCACTTT. It codes for CASSQWGGDNSPLHF.